This TCR beta chain was documented in a study of blood T cell repertoires in COVID-19. Germline V gene sequence: CDR1 LGHDT, CDR2 YNNKEL (reference sequence). The CDR3 contains 15 residues. Deletions cut 2 bases from V and 4 bases from J, with 14 bases between. Assay: immunoSEQ multiplex PCR; the TCRdb copy retains only in-frame clones and omits some. In the table there are some 190,000 clones, approximately 85% of which are singletons. The V and J genes are TRBV3-1 (or the pseudogene TRBV3-2) and TRBJ2-5; D might be TRBD1 (5 bases). The material sequenced was peripheral blood. The clonotype comes from a woman in her sixties or seventies with active or convalescent COVID-19. The DNA for the CDR3 is TGTGCCAGCAGCCAATTGACAACAGGTGGAGAGACCCAGTACTTC. Translated: CASSQLTTGGETQYF.